What follows are 10 T cell receptor beta chains derived from one specimen sequenced in a study of TIL therapy for anti-PD-1-resistant metastatic lung cancer. The time point denotes: pre-treatment sample, taken before nivolumab and TIL therapy. The immunoSEQ assay was v3. The protocol was immunoSEQ multiplex PCR, while the TCRdb copy is restricted to in-frame clones and leaves out a portion. The sample gives roughly 60,000 clones, about 73% of which show up once; around 1.7% is in the top ten. The input for sequencing was blood, taken at baseline. The receptors were gathered from a person aged 25-85 years with non-small cell lung cancer.

The chain is built from TRBV2 and TRBJ1-2; 8 bases are a match to TRBD1. The length of the CDR3 is 16 residues. The V gene's germline CDR1 is SNHLY and CDR2 FYNNEI. Unmatched junction bases numbered 8, after V lost 2 bases and J lost 3 bases. DNA of the CDR3: TGTGCCAGCAGTGAACGGGGCAGGGGGCTCGACTATGGCTACACCTTC. It is translated as CASSERGRGLDYGYTF.

V gene TRBV7-8 combines with J gene TRBJ1-1, with a tentative D call TRBD1 (5 bases). The CDR3 totals 14 residues. The V gene lost 5 bases and the J gene lost 1 base, with 11 bases spanning the gap. Germline V CDR1 and CDR2: SGHVS, FQNEAQ. CDR3 sequence (DNA): TGTGCCAGCAGCCGAGGGACGTCGAACACTGAAGCTTTCTTT. It codes for CASSRGTSNTEAFF.

The genes are TRBV4-2 and TRBJ2-5; D is perhaps TRBD2 (7 bases). V dropped 5 bases and J dropped 3 bases, with 19 bases sitting between them. This CDR3 region has 16 residues. Looked up from germline, CDR1 is LGHNA and CDR2 is YNFKEQ. CDR3: CASSSGEGGPEETQYF. DNA of the CDR3: TGTGCCAGCAGCTCAGGGGAGGGGGGGCCGGAAGAGACCCAGTACTTC.

The CDR3 loop is CAISGGQGNQPQHF. The DNA for the CDR3 is TGTGCCATCAGTGGGGGACAGGGCAATCAGCCCCAGCATTTT. This chain connects TRBV10-3 to TRBJ1-5; 8 bases align to TRBD1. J was trimmed by 2 bases and V by 4 bases; bases with no gene match: 1. Germline V gene lookup returns CDR1 ENHRY and CDR2 SYGVKD. This CDR3 comprises 14 residues.

The chain joins TRBV27 to TRBJ2-7; no clear D. Germline CDR1 reads MNHEY; CDR2 reads SMNVEV (reference sequence). This CDR3 is built from 14 residues. V was shortened by 6 bases and J by 0 bases, with 12 bases between the two germline ends. The CDR3 nucleotides read TGTGCCAGCAGGACCTTCCAAAACTCCTACGAGCAGTACTTC. It yields the protein CASRTFQNSYEQYF.

V and J are TRBV7-9 and TRBJ1-5; possible D gene TRBD1, 5 bases. The CDR3 has 18 amino acids. Germline assignment: CDR1 SEHNR and CDR2 FQNEAQ (reference sequence). Between the trimmed V and J ends, which lost 0 bases and 4 bases, there was a span of 19 bases. CDR3 residues: CASSLATGGRQTNQPQHF. The CDR3 bases are TGTGCCAGCAGCTTAGCTACCGGGGGACGGCAGACGAATCAGCCCCAGCATTTT.

The rearrangement uses TRBV7-2 and TRBJ2-5; D may be TRBD1 or TRBD2 (5 bases each). The CDR3 has 13 amino acids. Looked up from germline, CDR1 is SGHTA and CDR2 is FQGNSA. V lost 3 bases, J lost 4 bases, and 9 bases lay in between. The CDR3 DNA reads as TGTGCCAGCAGCTTGGGGGTAGGAGAGACCCAGTACTTC. This gives the protein CASSLGVGETQYF.

CDR3 residues: CSADQQGHNEQFF. CDR3 in DNA: TGCAGCGCCGACCAACAGGGGCACAATGAGCAGTTCTTC. The chain uses TRBV29-1 and TRBJ2-1; TRBD1 agrees at 7 bases. CDR3 length: 13 amino acids. After removal of 7 bases from V and 5 bases from J, the junction contained 8 bases not matched to a gene. Germline CDR1 and CDR2: SQVTM and ANQGSEA.

The rearrangement joins TRBV20-1 to TRBJ1-1; 7 bases are a match to TRBD1. The CDR3 has 11 residues. V lost 6 bases and J lost 7; bases outside the gene matches: 5. CDR1 DFQATT and CDR2 SNEGSKA come from the germline V gene (reference sequence). This CDR3 is CSARTGSEAFF. The CDR3 region has the DNA TGCAGTGCCAGGACAGGCAGTGAAGCTTTCTTT.

The gene calls are TRBV7-2 and TRBJ1-5; D call uncertain. Germline V lookup: CDR1 SGHTA, CDR2 FQGNSA. Trimming took off 5 bases at V and 1 base at J, with 12 bases between the two ends. The CDR3 extends over 15 amino acids. CDR3 coding DNA: TGTGCCAGCAGCCGCTCGGAAGGGAGCAATCAGCCCCAGCATTTT. It translates to CASSRSEGSNQPQHF.